The sequence of this T cell receptor (beta chain) was determined in a study of technical replicates of blood from a handful of donors. Clones were sequenced by immunoSEQ multiplex PCR, and TCRdb holds only the in-frame ones, with some missing. The sample carries fewer than 90,000 clones, approximately 89% recorded once. CDR1 is LGHNA, CDR2 YSLEER, per germline. The CDR3 is made up of 14 amino acids. J lost 1 base, V lost 4 bases, and 3 bases had no gene match. This clone was found once. The TCR was taken from a human donor in good health. The chain joins TRBV4-3 to TRBJ1-1; 7 nucleotides align to TRBD1. The source material was T cells isolated from PBMCs. The CDR3 DNA reads as TGCGCCAGCAGCCGGGACAGCGCGAACACTGAAGCTTTCTTT. This sequence encodes CASSRDSANTEAFF.